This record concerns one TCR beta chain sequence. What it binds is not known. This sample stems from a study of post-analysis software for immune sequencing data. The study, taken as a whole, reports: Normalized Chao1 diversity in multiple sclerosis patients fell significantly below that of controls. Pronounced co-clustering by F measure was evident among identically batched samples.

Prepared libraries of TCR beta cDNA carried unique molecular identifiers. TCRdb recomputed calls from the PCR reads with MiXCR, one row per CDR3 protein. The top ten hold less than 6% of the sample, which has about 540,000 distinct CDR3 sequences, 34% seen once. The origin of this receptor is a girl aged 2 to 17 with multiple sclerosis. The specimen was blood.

The CDR3 reads CASSLMGGYGYTF. The CDR3 DNA follows: TGTGCCAGCAGCTTAATGGGAGGCTATGGCTACACCTTC. The chain links TRBV11-2 to TRBJ1-2; D call uncertain. CDR3 size: 13 residues. V gave up 2 bases and J gave up 4 bases, with 8 bases separating them. Germline CDR1 and CDR2: SGHAT and FQNNGV.